The 13 T cell receptor beta chains below come from one sample, sequenced in a study of cytomegalovirus exposure and HLA in healthy donors. Researchers ran the PCR with 60 Vbeta and 13 Jbeta primers. Repertoires were generated with immunoSEQ multiplex PCR, while TCRdb's copy carries only in-frame clones and drops some. The sample has around 200,000 clones; over 65% are singletons. Source material: PBMCs. These receptors all stem from an older woman in good health and CMV-seropositive.

This sequence joins TRBV25-1 and TRBJ1-5, with D tentatively TRBD1 (5 bases). The V and J ends lost 4 bases and 1 base respectively, with 11 bases between them. Germline CDR1 reads MGHDK; CDR2 reads SYGVNS. The CDR3 totals 15 residues. CDR3 in DNA: TGTGCCAGCAGTGGCCCTTCAGGGAGCAATCAGCCCCAGCATTTT. This translates into CASSGPSGSNQPQHF.

The CDR3 loop is CASSLVEAGANVLTF. Here the CDR3 DNA reads TGCGCCAGCAGCTTGGTGGAGGCTGGGGCCAACGTCCTGACTTTC. The chain combines TRBV5-1 with TRBJ2-6; D may be TRBD2 (5 bases). CDR3 length equals 15 residues. The germline gives CDR1 SGHRS, CDR2 YFSETQ. Trimming took off 0 bases at V and 2 bases at J, with 6 bases between the two ends.

The gene calls are TRBV9 and TRBJ2-2; no definite D call. Germline V lookup: CDR1 SGDLS, CDR2 YYNGEE. The V gene lost 4 bases and the J gene lost 5 bases, with 9 bases spanning the gap. The CDR3 spans 13 residues. The CDR3 reads CASSPTVTGELFF. For the CDR3, the DNA is TGTGCCAGCAGCCCCACAGTAACCGGGGAGCTGTTTTTT.

This chain joins TRBV2 and TRBJ2-7; TRBD2 matches 8 bases. Trimming removed 0 bases from V and 7 bases from J; junction bases left unmatched: 8. CDR3 length equals 15 residues. Germline CDR1 SNHLY, CDR2 FYNNEI. CDR3 DNA: TGTGCCAGCAGTGAAGCCGGGACTAGAGTTTTTGAGCAGTACTTC. Translation: CASSEAGTRVFEQYF.

The chain carries TRBV10-3 and TRBJ1-5; tentatively, D is TRBD1 (6 bases). CDR3 size: 15 residues. CDR1 is ENHRY, CDR2 SYGVKD, per germline. V gave up 4 bases and J gave up 1 base, with 11 bases separating them. The CDR3 DNA follows: TGTGCCATCAGTGCCGGGGGGCCAAGCAATCAGCCCCAGCATTTT. Its protein is CAISAGGPSNQPQHF.

For this clone: Other DNA sequences in the same sample also yield this CDR3. V usage is TRBV28 and J usage is TRBJ2-1, with 9 bases identical to TRBD1. The CDR3 sequence is 15 residues long. V was clipped by 2 bases and J by 6 bases; unmatched bases: 5. The germline CDR1 and CDR2 sequences are MDHEN and SYDVKM. CDR3 in DNA: TGTGCCAGCAGTTTAACAGGGGGCAGCGGCAATGAGCAGTTCTTC. Its translation is CASSLTGGSGNEQFF.

The V and J genes are TRBV2 and TRBJ2-7; TRBD1 matches 7 bases. The junction had 15 bases not matched to a gene; V was cut back by 6 bases and J by 1 base. Germline CDR1 and CDR2: SNHLY and FYNNEI. The CDR3 is 17 amino acids. CDR3 bases: TGTGCCAGCAGGGGGGCCCCGGGACAGAGAATTTCCTACGAGCAGTACTTC. Its translation is CASRGAPGQRISYEQYF.

On this clone: Relative to the germline gene, one junction end is altered; a read error may explain this. The gene calls are TRBV27 and TRBJ2-2; 9 positions match TRBD1. The CDR3 covers 16 residues. CDR1 MNHEY and CDR2 SMNVEV come from the germline V gene (reference sequence). The CDR3 is CASSPKWDRVTGGLFF. The DNA of the CDR3 is TGTGCCAGCAGTCCTAAGTGGGACAGGGTGACCGGGGGGCTGTTTTTT.

This clone was detected a few times. The chain couples TRBV6-1 to TRBJ1-6, with D hard to call. The CDR3 consists of 15 residues. Germline values: CDR1 MNHNS, CDR2 SASEGT. Trimming removed 3 bases from V and 5 bases from J, with 11 bases in between. The CDR3 reads CASSDSTGDNSPLHF. In DNA, the CDR3 is TGTGCCAGCAGTGACTCCACCGGGGATAATTCACCCCTCCACTTT.

This chain links TRBV28 with TRBJ1-2, with D possibly TRBD1 on 6 matching bases. The germline V gene has CDR1 MDHEN and CDR2 SYDVKM. Trimming stripped 3 bases from V and 9 bases from J, with 17 bases between. The CDR3 covers 14 residues. DNA for the CDR3: TGTGCCAGCAGTTTCACAGGGTTCATTTATAGCTACACCTTC. It is translated as CASSFTGFIYSYTF.

The V and J genes are TRBV5-1 and TRBJ2-7; D perhaps matches TRBD1 (5 bases). This CDR3 is 11 amino acids long. Germline loops: CDR1 SGHRS, CDR2 YFSETQ. V was clipped by 4 bases and J by 7 bases, with 9 bases between them. CDR3: CASSEHREQYF. DNA for the CDR3: TGCGCCAGCAGCGAACACAGGGAGCAGTACTTC.

CDR3: CASSLIQALSYEQYF. Written as DNA, the CDR3 is TGTGCCAGCAGTTTAATCCAGGCTCTCTCCTACGAGCAGTACTTC. The chain joins TRBV6-6 to TRBJ2-7; D is uncertain. V gave up 4 bases and J gave up 0 bases, with 13 bases separating them. CDR1 and CDR2 (germline): MNHNY, SVGAGI (reference sequence). CDR3 length equals 15 residues.

Worth noting for this clone: Other DNA sequences in this specimen translate into the identical CDR3. J is TRBJ1-5 and V is TRBV7-9; D remains ambiguous. Germline CDR1 and CDR2: SEHNR and FQNEAQ (reference sequence). The CDR3 has 12 amino acids. V was cut by 3 bases and J by 5 bases, with 5 bases left in between. The CDR3 reads CASSLGDQPQHF. The CDR3 nucleotides read TGTGCCAGCAGCTTGGGAGATCAGCCCCAGCATTTT.